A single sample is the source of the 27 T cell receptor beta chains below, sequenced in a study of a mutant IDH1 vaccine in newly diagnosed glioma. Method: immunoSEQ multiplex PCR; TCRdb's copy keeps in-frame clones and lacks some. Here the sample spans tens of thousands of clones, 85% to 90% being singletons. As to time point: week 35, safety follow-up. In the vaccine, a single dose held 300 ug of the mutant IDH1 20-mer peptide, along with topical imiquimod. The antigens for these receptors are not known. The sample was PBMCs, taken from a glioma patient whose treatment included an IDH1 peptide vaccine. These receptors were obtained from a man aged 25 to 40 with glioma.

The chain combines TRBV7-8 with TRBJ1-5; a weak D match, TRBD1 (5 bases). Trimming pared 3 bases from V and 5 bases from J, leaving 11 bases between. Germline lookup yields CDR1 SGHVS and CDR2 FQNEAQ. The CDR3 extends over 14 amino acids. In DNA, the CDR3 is TGTGCCAGCAGCTTTCGACAGACTTATCAGCCCCAGCATTTT. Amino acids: CASSFRQTYQPQHF.

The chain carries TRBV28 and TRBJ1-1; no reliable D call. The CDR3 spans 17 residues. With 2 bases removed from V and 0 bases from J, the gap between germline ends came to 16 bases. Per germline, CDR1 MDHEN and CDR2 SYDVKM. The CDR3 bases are TGTGCCAGCAGTTTAAATGTTCGACGGACTATGAACACTGAAGCTTTCTTT. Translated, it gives CASSLNVRRTMNTEAFF.

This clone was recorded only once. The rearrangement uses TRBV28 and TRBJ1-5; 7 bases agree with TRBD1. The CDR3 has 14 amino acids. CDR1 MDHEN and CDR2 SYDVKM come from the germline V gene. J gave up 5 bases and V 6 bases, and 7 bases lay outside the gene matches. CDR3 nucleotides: TGTGCCAGCAGCGAAGGGACAGTGGATCAGCCCCAGCATTTT. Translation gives CASSEGTVDQPQHF.

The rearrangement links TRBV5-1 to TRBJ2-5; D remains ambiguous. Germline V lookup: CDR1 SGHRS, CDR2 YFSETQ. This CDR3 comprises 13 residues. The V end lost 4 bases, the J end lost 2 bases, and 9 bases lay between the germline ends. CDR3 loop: CASSRSSQETQYF. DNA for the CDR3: TGCGCCAGCAGCCGGTCCTCTCAAGAGACCCAGTACTTC.

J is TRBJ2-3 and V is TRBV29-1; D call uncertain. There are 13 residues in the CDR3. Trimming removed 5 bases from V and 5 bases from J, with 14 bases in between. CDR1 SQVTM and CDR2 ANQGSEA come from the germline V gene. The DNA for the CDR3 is TGCAGCGTTTCTTTAGGGATGGGAGATACGCAGTATTTT. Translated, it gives CSVSLGMGDTQYF.

The DNA of the CDR3 is TGCAGCGTCCCTACGACTAGCGGGAGAGATCAGTTCTTC. Translated: CSVPTTSGRDQFF. This chain uses TRBV29-1 with TRBJ2-1, with 12 bases fitting TRBD2. V dropped 6 bases and J dropped 13; count of bases not matched to a gene: 10. Germline V gene lookup returns CDR1 SQVTM and CDR2 ANQGSEA. The CDR3 consists of 13 residues.

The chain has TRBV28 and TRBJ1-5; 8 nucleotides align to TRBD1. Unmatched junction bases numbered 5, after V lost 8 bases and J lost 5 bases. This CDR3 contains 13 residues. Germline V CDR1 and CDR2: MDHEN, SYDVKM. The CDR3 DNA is TGTGCCAGCGCTGGGACAGGTCATCAGCCCCAGCATTTT. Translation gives CASAGTGHQPQHF.

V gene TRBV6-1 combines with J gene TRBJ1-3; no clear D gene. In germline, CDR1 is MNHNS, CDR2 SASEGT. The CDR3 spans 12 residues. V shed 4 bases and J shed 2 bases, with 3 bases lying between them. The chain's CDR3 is CASSATGNTIYF. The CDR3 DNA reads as TGTGCCAGCAGTGCTACTGGAAACACCATATATTTT.

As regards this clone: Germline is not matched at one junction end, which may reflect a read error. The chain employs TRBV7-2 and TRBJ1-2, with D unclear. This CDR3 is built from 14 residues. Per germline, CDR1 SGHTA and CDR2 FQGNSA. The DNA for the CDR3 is TGTGCCAGCAGCCCCGGGCCTTTTCCCTATAGCTACACCTTC. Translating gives CASSPGPFPYSYTF. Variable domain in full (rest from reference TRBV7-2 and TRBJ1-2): GAGVSQSPSNKVTEKGKDVELRCDPISGHTALYWYRQSLGQGLEFLIYFQGNSAPDKSGLPSDRFSAERTGGSVSTLTIQRTQQEDSAVYLCASSPGPFPYSYTFGSGTRLTVV.

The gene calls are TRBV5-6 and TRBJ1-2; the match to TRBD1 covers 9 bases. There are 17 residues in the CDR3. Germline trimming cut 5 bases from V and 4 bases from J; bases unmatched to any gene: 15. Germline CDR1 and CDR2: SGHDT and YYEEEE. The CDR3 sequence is CASSRGTGRSGGYGYTF. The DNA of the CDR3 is TGTGCCAGCAGTCGCGGGACAGGGCGCTCTGGCGGCTATGGCTACACCTTC.

The CDR3 DNA is TGTGCCAGCAGCCAAGAAGGGGGGGCGGGAGGTACGAACACCGGGGAGCTGTTTTTT. Translated: CASSQEGGAGGTNTGELFF. The rearrangement uses TRBV4-2 and TRBJ2-2; TRBD2 agrees at 8 bases. Per germline, CDR1 LGHNA and CDR2 YNFKEQ. The CDR3 has 19 amino acids. V was clipped by 0 bases and J by 0 bases; unmatched bases: 9.

The CDR3: CASSLNSRRGETQYF. The CDR3 coding sequence is TGTGCCAGCAGCTTAAACTCCAGACGGGGAGAGACCCAGTACTTC. V usage is TRBV11-2 and J usage is TRBJ2-5; TRBD2 might be the D (5 bases). The CDR3 consists of 15 residues. Germline V lookup: CDR1 SGHAT, CDR2 FQNNGV. Trimming removed 2 bases from V and 4 bases from J, with 14 bases in between.

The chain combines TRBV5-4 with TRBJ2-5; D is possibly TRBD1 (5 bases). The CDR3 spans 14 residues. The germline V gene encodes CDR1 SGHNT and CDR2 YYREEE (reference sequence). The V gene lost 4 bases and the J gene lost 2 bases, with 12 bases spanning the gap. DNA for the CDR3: TGTGCCAGCAGCAGACGTGACAGACAAGAGACCCAGTACTTC. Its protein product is CASSRRDRQETQYF. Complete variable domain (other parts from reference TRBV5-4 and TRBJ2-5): ETGVTQSPTHLIKTRGQQVTLRCSSQSGHNTVSWYQQALGQGPQFIFQYYREEENGRGNFPPRFSGLQFPNYSSELNVNALELDDSALYLCASSRRDRQETQYFGPGTRLLVL.

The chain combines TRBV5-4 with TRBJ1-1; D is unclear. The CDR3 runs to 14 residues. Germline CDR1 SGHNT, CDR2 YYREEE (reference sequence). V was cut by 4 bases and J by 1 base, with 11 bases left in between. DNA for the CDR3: TGTGCCAGCAGCCTCGGGCCGAGGAACACTGAAGCTTTCTTT. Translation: CASSLGPRNTEAFF.

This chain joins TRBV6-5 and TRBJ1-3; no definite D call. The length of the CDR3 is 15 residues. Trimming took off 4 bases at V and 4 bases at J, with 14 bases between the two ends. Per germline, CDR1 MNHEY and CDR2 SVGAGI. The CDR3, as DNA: TGTGCCAGCAGTTTGTCAGGAGTCGCAGGAAACACCATATATTTT. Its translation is CASSLSGVAGNTIYF.

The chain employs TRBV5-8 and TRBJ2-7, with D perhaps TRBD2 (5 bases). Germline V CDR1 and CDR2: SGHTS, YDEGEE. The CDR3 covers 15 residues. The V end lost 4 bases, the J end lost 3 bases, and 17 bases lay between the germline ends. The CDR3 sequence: CASSGLRDVGYEQYF. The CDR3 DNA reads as TGTGCCAGCAGCGGCCTCCGGGATGTTGGCTACGAGCAGTACTTC.

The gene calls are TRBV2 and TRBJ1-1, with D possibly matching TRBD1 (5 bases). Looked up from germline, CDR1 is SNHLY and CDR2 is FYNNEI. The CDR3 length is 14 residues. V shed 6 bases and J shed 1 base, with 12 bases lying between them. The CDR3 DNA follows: TGTGCCAGCAGCAAGGACGGGGGGAACACTGAAGCTTTCTTT. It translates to CASSKDGGNTEAFF.

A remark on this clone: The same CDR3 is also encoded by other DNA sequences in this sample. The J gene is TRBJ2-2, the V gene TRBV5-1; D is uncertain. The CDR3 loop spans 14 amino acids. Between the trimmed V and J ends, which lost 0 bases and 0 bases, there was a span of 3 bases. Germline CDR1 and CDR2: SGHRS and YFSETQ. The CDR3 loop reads CASSLEANTGELFF. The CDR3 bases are TGCGCCAGCAGCTTGGAGGCGAACACCGGGGAGCTGTTTTTT. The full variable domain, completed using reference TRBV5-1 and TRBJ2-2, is KAGVTQTPRYLIKTRGQQVTLSCSPISGHRSVSWYQQTPGQGLQFLFEYFSETQRNKGNFPGRFSGRQFSNSRSEMNVSTLELGDSALYLCASSLEANTGELFFGEGSRLTVL.

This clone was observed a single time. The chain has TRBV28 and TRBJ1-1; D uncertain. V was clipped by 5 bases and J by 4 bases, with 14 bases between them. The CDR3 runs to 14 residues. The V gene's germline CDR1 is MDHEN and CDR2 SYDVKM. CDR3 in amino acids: CASSRPGYATEAFF. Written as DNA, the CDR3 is TGTGCCAGCAGTCGACCTGGGTATGCCACTGAAGCTTTCTTT.

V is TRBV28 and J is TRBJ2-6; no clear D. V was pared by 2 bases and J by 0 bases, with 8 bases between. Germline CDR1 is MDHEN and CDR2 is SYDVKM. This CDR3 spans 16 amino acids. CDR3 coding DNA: TGTGCCAGCAGTTTACTCCCGAACTCTGGGGCCAACGTCCTGACTTTC. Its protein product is CASSLLPNSGANVLTF.

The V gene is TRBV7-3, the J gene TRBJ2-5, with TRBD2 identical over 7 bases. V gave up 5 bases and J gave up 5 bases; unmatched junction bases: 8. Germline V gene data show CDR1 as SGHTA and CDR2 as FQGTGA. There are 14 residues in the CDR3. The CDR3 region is CASSPGGSRETQYF. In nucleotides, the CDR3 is TGTGCCAGCAGCCCCGGGGGGTCGAGGGAGACCCAGTACTTC.

The CDR3 loop is CASSPGGGGEKLFF. The CDR3 DNA reads as TGCGCCAGCAGCCCCGGTGGGGGCGGTGAAAAACTGTTTTTT. The chain combines TRBV5-1 with TRBJ1-4; tentatively, D is TRBD1 (6 bases). Trimming removed 4 bases at V and 7 bases at J, with 14 bases between. The CDR3 runs to 14 residues. Germline V gene lookup returns CDR1 SGHRS and CDR2 YFSETQ.

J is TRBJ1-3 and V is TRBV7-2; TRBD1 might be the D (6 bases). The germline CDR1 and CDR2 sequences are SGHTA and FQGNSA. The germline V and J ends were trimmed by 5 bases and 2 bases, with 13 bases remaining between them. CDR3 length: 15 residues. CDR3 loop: CASSLYAGAGNTIYF. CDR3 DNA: TGTGCCAGCAGCCTATATGCAGGGGCTGGAAACACCATATATTTT.

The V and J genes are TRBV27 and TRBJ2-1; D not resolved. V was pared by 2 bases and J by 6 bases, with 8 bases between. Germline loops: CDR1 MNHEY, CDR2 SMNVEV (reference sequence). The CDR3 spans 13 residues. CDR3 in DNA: TGTGCCAGCAGTTTAATGGCCCTCAATGAGCAGTTCTTC. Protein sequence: CASSLMALNEQFF.

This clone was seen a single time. The CDR3 coding sequence is TGTGCCTGGAGCCGAGGGGGGGTGGTCAGATCTGAAGCTTTCTTT. This encodes CAWSRGGVVRSEAFF. The chain employs TRBV30 and TRBJ1-1; the D gene is possibly TRBD1 (6 bases). The length of the CDR3 is 15 residues. Germline CDR1 reads GTSNPN; CDR2 reads SVGIG (reference sequence). V shed 3 bases and J shed 6 bases, with 20 bases lying between them.

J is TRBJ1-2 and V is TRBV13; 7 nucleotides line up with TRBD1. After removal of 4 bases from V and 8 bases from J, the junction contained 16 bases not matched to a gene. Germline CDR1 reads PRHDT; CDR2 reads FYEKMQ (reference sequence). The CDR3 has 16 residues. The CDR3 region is CASSSFPPPGQRGYTF. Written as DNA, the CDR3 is TGTGCCAGCAGCTCTTTCCCGCCCCCGGGACAGCGGGGCTACACCTTC.

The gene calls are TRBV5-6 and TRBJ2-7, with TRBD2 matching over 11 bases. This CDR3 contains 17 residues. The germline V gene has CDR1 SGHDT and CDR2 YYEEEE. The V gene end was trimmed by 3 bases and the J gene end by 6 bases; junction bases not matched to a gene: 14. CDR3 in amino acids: CASSSLELLAGGLEQYF. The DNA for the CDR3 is TGTGCCAGCAGCTCCCTGGAATTGTTAGCGGGGGGGCTCGAGCAGTACTTC.